One and the same sample provided the 30 T cell receptor beta chains below, sequenced in a study of T cells in Graves' hyperthyroidism and ophthalmopathy. TCR beta CDR3 regions were amplified from RNA transcripts. HTBI primers drove first-round RT-PCR of the TCR CDR3. Each CDR3 protein gets one entry after TCRdb re-called the multiplex PCR reads with MiXCR. The sample consists of over 250,000 distinct CDR3 sequences, about 15% of them appearing once. The material sequenced was blood. These receptors came from a woman aged 60-75 years with Graves' ophthalmopathy.

Comment on this clonotype: A much larger clone lies a single base off, so this may be a read error. This CDR3 is CASGPEKYGSYEQCF. DNA of the CDR3: TGTGCCAGCGGGCCTGAAAAGTACGGCTCCTACGAGCAGTGCTTC. The J gene is TRBJ2-7, the V gene TRBV7-4; D gene uncertain. Per germline, CDR1 SGHVT and CDR2 SQSDAQ. This CDR3 comprises 15 residues.

The chain uses TRBV12-3 or TRBV12-4 and TRBJ2-2; TRBD1 might be the D (6 bases). Trimming removed 8 bases at V and 8 bases at J, with 24 bases between. This CDR3 comprises 16 residues. CDR3 sequence reads: CASLVGSGEARGELFF. CDR3 coding DNA: TGTGCCAGCCTCGTCGGGTCAGGGGAAGCTCGGGGGGAGCTGTTTTTT.

Many counts were recorded for this clonotype. V is TRBV5-8 and J is TRBJ2-3, with a possible D match to TRBD1 (5 bases). This CDR3 comprises 14 residues. V lost 2 bases to trimming and J lost 4 bases, with 11 bases between them. Per the germline V gene, CDR1 is SGHTS and CDR2 is YDEGEE. DNA of the CDR3: TGTGCCAGCAGCTTAAAGCAGGGTCCAGATACGCAGTATTTT. This sequence encodes CASSLKQGPDTQYF.

This clonotype was detected many times. The rearrangement joins TRBV11-2 to TRBJ1-2; TRBD1 is a possible D gene (5 bases). V dropped 5 bases and J dropped 4 bases, with 11 bases sitting between them. Germline CDR1 reads SGHAT; CDR2 reads FQNNGV. The CDR3 is 13 amino acids. The CDR3 reads CASSLGTVYGYTF. In DNA form, the CDR3 reads TGTGCCAGCAGCCTTGGGACCGTCTATGGCTACACCTTC.

The chain combines TRBV7-2 with TRBJ2-5, with 9 nucleotides matching TRBD1. The V gene end was trimmed by 1 base and the J gene end by 6 bases; junction bases not matched to a gene: 12. This CDR3 contains 17 residues. CDR1 and CDR2 from the germline V gene are SGHTA and FQGNSA. CDR3 DNA: TGTGCCAGCAGCTTAGTAGCCGGGACAGGGATTGGAAAGACCCAGTACTTC. It specifies CASSLVAGTGIGKTQYF.

Ten or more counts support this clonotype. V is TRBV12-3 or TRBV12-4 and J is TRBJ1-1; D unclear. V was pared by 4 bases and J by 6 bases, with 12 bases between. The CDR3 runs 13 residues. CDR3 nucleotides: TGTGCCAGCAGTTGGACGGGCGAATCTGAAGCTTTCTTT. This sequence encodes CASSWTGESEAFF.

This clonotype occurred many times. The chain links TRBV7-8 to TRBJ1-1; D might be TRBD1 (5 bases). Germline V gene lookup returns CDR1 SGHVS and CDR2 FQNEAQ. The V and J ends lost 0 bases and 5 bases respectively, with 16 bases between them. This CDR3 is built from 16 residues. CDR3 nucleotides: TGTGCCAGCAGCTTAGCTGGGATTTGGGGGATAACTGAAGCTTTCTTT. This translates into CASSLAGIWGITEAFF.

This clonotype was seen only a few times. The chain joins TRBV6-1 to TRBJ1-1; 8 bases match TRBD1. The CDR3 length is 14 residues. Unmatched junction bases numbered 2, after V lost 2 bases and J lost 3 bases. Germline assignment: CDR1 MNHNS and CDR2 SASEGT. DNA for the CDR3: TGTGCCAGCAGTGAACAGGGGGCTTACACTGAAGCTTTCTTT. Translation: CASSEQGAYTEAFF.

The chain carries TRBV5-6 and TRBJ2-1; 8 positions agree with TRBD1. Germline V gene data show CDR1 as SGHDT and CDR2 as YYEEEE. The CDR3 runs to 14 residues. With V trimmed by 3 bases and J by 4 bases, 3 bases remained unmatched. CDR3 sequence reads: CASSWDRRYNEQFF. Here the CDR3 DNA reads TGTGCCAGCAGCTGGGACAGGCGGTACAATGAGCAGTTCTTC.

This clonotype was detected many times. The chain joins TRBV7-2 to TRBJ2-5; D not resolved. Germline CDR1 is SGHTA and CDR2 is FQGNSA. The germline V and J ends were trimmed by 4 bases and 10 bases, with 22 bases remaining between them. The CDR3 covers 15 residues. CDR3 in DNA: TGTGCCAGCAGCTCCCCGGCCCTCAGAGTTGGCGTCCAGTACTTC. Encoded protein: CASSSPALRVGVQYF.

This clonotype was counted ten times or more. The chain joins TRBV27 to TRBJ2-3; tentative D call: TRBD1 (6 bases). This CDR3 contains 15 residues. V was pared by 7 bases and J by 2 bases, with 16 bases between. CDR1 is MNHEY, CDR2 SMNVEV, per germline (reference sequence). The CDR3 DNA reads TGTGCCAGCACACTACAGGGATCCCACACAGATACGCAGTATTTT. Encoded protein: CASTLQGSHTDTQYF.

In its sample, this clonotype was seen a few times. The gene calls are TRBV5-1 and TRBJ2-1; 9 bases fit TRBD2. Trimming removed 2 bases from V and 5 bases from J; junction bases left unmatched: 8. The CDR3 covers 16 residues. Germline loops: CDR1 SGHRS, CDR2 YFSETQ. CDR3 nucleotides: TGCGCCAGCAGCTTCGTAAGGCTAGCGGGAAACAATGAGCAGTTCTTC. Translation gives CASSFVRLAGNNEQFF. Together with reference TRBV5-1 and TRBJ2-1, the CDR3 gives the full variable domain: KAGVTQTPRYLIKTRGQQVTLSCSPISGHRSVSWYQQTPGQGLQFLFEYFSETQRNKGNFPGRFSGRQFSNSRSEMNVSTLELGDSALYLCASSFVRLAGNNEQFFGPGTRLTVL.

This clonotype occurred many times. This sequence joins TRBV18 and TRBJ2-7; weak D call: TRBD1 (6 bases). Trimming cost V 4 bases and J 2 bases, with 12 bases left between them. This CDR3 spans 14 amino acids. CDR1 and CDR2 from the germline V gene are KGHSH and LQKENI. The CDR3 coding sequence is TGTGCCAGCTCACTGACGGACAGCACCTACGAGCAGTACTTC. This encodes CASSLTDSTYEQYF.

This clonotype has a count of ten or more. V gene TRBV20-1 combines with J gene TRBJ1-5; TRBD1 is a possible D gene (5 bases). CDR1 is DFQATT and CDR2 is SNEGSKA in the germline V gene (reference sequence). Trimming took off 2 bases at V and 10 bases at J, with 12 bases between the two ends. This CDR3 is built from 12 residues. The DNA of the CDR3 is TGCAGTGCTAGAAACCAGGGTGGTCCCCAGCATTTT. As protein: CSARNQGGPQHF.

This sequence joins TRBV5-1 and TRBJ1-4; 9 bases agree with TRBD1. Germline V CDR1 and CDR2: SGHRS, YFSETQ. CDR3 length: 16 residues. The junction had 10 bases not matched to a gene; V was cut back by 4 bases and J by 6 bases. For the CDR3, the DNA is TGCGCCAGCAGCCAATCAACCGGGACAGGGTATGAAAAACTGTTTTTT. Translated: CASSQSTGTGYEKLFF.

This clonotype was detected many times. J is TRBJ1-2 and V is TRBV6-5; D might be TRBD1 (5 bases). This CDR3 has 16 residues. Trimming removed 0 bases from V and 7 bases from J, with 18 bases in between. CDR1 and CDR2 from the germline V gene are MNHEY and SVGAGI. CDR3 bases: TGTGCCAGCAGTTACTCGAGCGGGACGACTTTTAGTGGCTACACCTTC. It yields the protein CASSYSSGTTFSGYTF.

As regards this clonotype: The conserved phenylalanine or tryptophan is not found at the CDR3 terminus, so this likely reflects a read error. The rearrangement joins TRBV6-1 to TRBJ2-1; D not resolved. The germline gives CDR1 MNHNS, CDR2 SASEGT. Trimming stripped 4 bases from V and 3 bases from J, with 13 bases between. The CDR3 runs 15 residues. The CDR3, as DNA: TGTGCCAGCAGTGTTGATGGGGTGGGCTACAATGAGCAGTTCTCC. Translating gives CASSVDGVGYNEQFS.

This clonotype showed up just a few times. The chain couples TRBV5-1 to TRBJ2-1, with D unclear. Germline-derived CDR1 and CDR2 are SGHRS and YFSETQ. V lost 1 base to trimming and J lost 9 bases, with 11 bases between them. This CDR3 has 13 residues. The CDR3 sequence is CASSLMTVGEQFF. For the CDR3, the DNA is TGCGCCAGCAGCTTGATGACGGTTGGTGAGCAGTTCTTC.

This clonotype has more than one count but fewer than ten. The chain uses TRBV5-6 and TRBJ1-1, with D tentatively TRBD1 (5 bases). Germline V gene data show CDR1 as SGHDT and CDR2 as YYEEEE. V lost 0 bases to trimming and J lost 1 base, with 16 bases between them. This CDR3 is 17 amino acids long. The CDR3: CASSLAGQGWWNTEAFF. The DNA for the CDR3 is TGTGCCAGCAGCTTGGCCGGTCAGGGATGGTGGAACACTGAAGCTTTCTTT.

This clonotype was recorded many times. This chain's CDR3 is CASSLEGGLADTQYF. The CDR3 DNA sequence: TGTGCCAGCAGCTTGGAGGGGGGGTTAGCAGATACGCAGTATTTT. J is TRBJ2-3 and V is TRBV5-8; tentatively, D is TRBD2 (7 bases). The CDR3 loop spans 15 amino acids. CDR1 and CDR2 (germline): SGHTS, YDEGEE. V lost 0 bases and J 4 bases, leaving 12 bases between the germline ends.

This clonotype was counted only a few times. This chain connects TRBV11-2 to TRBJ2-6; 8 bases align to TRBD1. With V trimmed by 5 bases and J by 0 bases, 3 bases remained unmatched. The germline V gene encodes CDR1 SGHAT and CDR2 FQNNGV. CDR3 length: 16 residues. The CDR3 sequence is CASSLDRVSGANVLTF. The CDR3 DNA reads TGTGCCAGCAGCCTGGACAGGGTCTCTGGGGCCAACGTCCTGACTTTC.

As to this clonotype: A much bigger clone sits one base away, suggesting this may be a read error. The J gene is TRBJ2-1, the V gene TRBV6-2 or TRBV6-3; unclear D gene. TRBJ2-7 matches the DNA end more closely, so the J call is doubtful. Germline loops: CDR1 MNHEY, CDR2 SVGEGT. CDR3 length: 15 residues. In DNA form, the CDR3 reads TGTGCCAGCAGTTACGAAGGTGCTTCCTACAATGAGCAGTACTTC. This encodes CASSYEGASYNEQYF.

This clonotype has just a few counts. The chain has TRBV7-6 and TRBJ2-1; 9 bases are a match to TRBD2. The CDR3 length is 16 residues. The J segment lost 9 bases and the V segment lost 1 base, leaving 10 bases of the junction unmatched. CDR1 is SGHVS, CDR2 FNYEAQ, per germline. The CDR3: CASSLGGGRALGEQFF. CDR3 bases: TGTGCCAGCAGCTTAGGCGGCGGGAGGGCTCTGGGTGAGCAGTTCTTC. Filled out from reference TRBV7-6 and TRBJ2-1, the complete variable domain reads GAGVSQSPRYKVTKRGQDVALRCDPISGHVSLYWYRQALGQGPEFLTYFNYEAQQDKSGLPNDRFSAERPEGSISTLTIQRTEQRDSAMYRCASSLGGGRALGEQFFGPGTRLTVL.

This clonotype was counted between two and nine times. The J gene is TRBJ2-7, the V gene TRBV24-1; 8 bases fit TRBD1. V trimming: 3 bases; J trimming: 3 bases; junction bases outside the gene matches: 6. The length of the CDR3 is 15 residues. Germline V CDR1 and CDR2: KGHDR, SFDVKD. The CDR3 bases are TGTGCCACCAGTGATCCGAGACAGGGGAGCTACGAGCAGTACTTC. It encodes CATSDPRQGSYEQYF.

J is TRBJ2-2 and V is TRBV14, with D possibly TRBD1 on 6 matching bases. Germline loops: CDR1 SGHDN, CDR2 FVKESK. The CDR3 covers 19 residues. V lost 0 bases, J lost 1 base, and 18 bases lay in between. The CDR3 spells CASSQDLLAGDKNTGELFF. The DNA for the CDR3 is TGTGCCAGCAGCCAAGATCTTCTAGCAGGGGATAAGAACACCGGGGAGCTGTTTTTT. Complete variable domain (other parts from reference TRBV14 and TRBJ2-2): EAGVTQFPSHSVIEKGQTVTLRCDPISGHDNLYWYRRVMGKEIKFLLHFVKESKQDESGMPNNRFLAERTGGTYSTLKVQPAELEDSGVYFCASSQDLLAGDKNTGELFFGEGSRLTVL.

DNA of the CDR3: TGTGCCAGCAGCGGGGGAAATAATCAGCCCCAGCATTTT. It translates to CASSGGNNQPQHF. The chain couples TRBV9 to TRBJ1-5, with no clear D. From germline, CDR1 is SGDLS and CDR2 YYNGEE. The CDR3 has 13 residues. V dropped 3 bases and J dropped 4 bases, with 8 bases sitting between them.

This clonotype was seen at least ten times. V gene TRBV20-1 combines with J gene TRBJ2-3; perhaps TRBD2 as D (6 bases). Trimming removed 3 bases from V and 0 bases from J, with 13 bases in between. CDR1 DFQATT and CDR2 SNEGSKA come from the germline V gene (reference sequence). The CDR3 extends over 15 amino acids. The CDR3 loop reads CSASHRLASTDTQYF. CDR3 sequence (DNA): TGCAGTGCTAGTCACAGGCTAGCGAGCACAGATACGCAGTATTTT.

There are a few counts of this clonotype. The chain uses TRBV7-2 and TRBJ2-1, with 8 bases matching TRBD1. The CDR3 extends over 17 amino acids. V was pared by 6 bases and J by 0 bases, with 10 bases of the junction left unmatched. Germline V gene lookup returns CDR1 SGHTA and CDR2 FQGNSA. In DNA form, the CDR3 reads TGTGCCAGCAGTTTCTTCCTGACAGGGGTCTCCTACAATGAGCAGTTCTTC. It codes for CASSFFLTGVSYNEQFF.

This sequence joins TRBV20-1 and TRBJ1-6, with D uncertain. V gave up 6 bases and J gave up 8 bases, with 14 bases separating them. The germline V gene has CDR1 DFQATT and CDR2 SNEGSKA (reference sequence). This CDR3 contains 13 residues. Here the CDR3 DNA reads TGCAGTGCCCTACCGGACCGCGATTCACCCCTCCACTTT. Encoded protein: CSALPDRDSPLHF.

There are many counts of this clonotype. The chain combines TRBV9 with TRBJ1-1; 7 nucleotides line up with TRBD1. V trimming: 4 bases; J trimming: 4 bases; junction bases outside the gene matches: 4. The CDR3 covers 13 residues. Germline V gene sequence: CDR1 SGDLS, CDR2 YYNGEE. The CDR3 reads CASSKTGFTEAFF. In nucleotides, the CDR3 is TGTGCCAGCAGCAAGACAGGGTTCACTGAAGCTTTCTTT.